This is a list of T cell receptor beta chains from one sample in a study of blood T cells in healthy people across ages. One entry per CDR3 protein, called by TCRdb with MiXCR from the 5' RACE reads. Of about 640,000 distinct CDR3 sequences in the sample, approximately 50% are singletons; the top ten hold over 30%. Sequencing was carried out using blood. Receptors originate from a man aged 55 to 70 in good health. Each CDR3 is given without its conserved first and last residue. The size of a clone is reported for some rows only, either as once, few or many, or as a class for expanded clones.

few	TRBV20-1	11	TRBJ2-7	SAPGPYSYEQY
once	TRBV7-9	13	TRBJ1-5	ASSFEGDGGQPQH
-	TRBV25-1	13	TRBJ2-5	ASSEVGGPQETQY
-	TRBV5-1	14	TRBJ2-5	ASSRRRQDNQETQY
-	TRBV20-1	11	TRBJ1-2	SATQGGNYGYT
-	TRBV28	12	TRBJ2-2	ASSLLAGTGELF
once	TRBV7-2	11	TRBJ2-7	ASSQRRREPQY
-	TRBV5-1	14	TRBJ2-3	ASSPRLAGVSDTQY
-	TRBV20-1	12	TRBJ1-1	SAPGQQMNTEAF
-	TRBV6-2/TRBV6-3	9	TRBJ2-1	ASRYMGQWF
-	TRBV7-2	11	TRBJ2-1	ASSPPAGAEQF
few	TRBV10-3	11	-	AATGTGDDEQY
few	TRBV5-1	14	TRBJ2-1	ASSLARARSYNEQF
-	TRBV12-3/TRBV12-4	11	TRBJ2-3	ASGRTGSDTQY
once	TRBV10-3	11	TRBJ1-1	ATLQGSNTEAF
-	TRBV2	11	TRBJ1-2	ASSAHSNYGHT
-	TRBV28	11	TRBJ1-1	ASSQPLDTEAF
-	TRBV20-1	9	TRBJ2-7	SARKSYEQY
-	TRBV10-3	13	TRBJ2-7	AIRAGTGDGYEQY
-	TRBV6-5	17	TRBJ2-6	ASSYSLEGGSSGANVLT
-	TRBV15	11	TRBJ2-1	ATATSGGNEQF
few	TRBV11-1	13	TRBJ2-3	ASSLLTSGVDTQY
few	TRBV28	12	TRBJ2-7	ASSSADTAGEQY
-	TRBV5-5	14	TRBJ2-6	ASSLIGSSGANVLT
-	TRBV6-1	12	TRBJ2-7	ASSQGAGYNEQY
-	TRBV20-1	12	TRBJ1-2	SARPGQLNYGYT
few	TRBV6-2/TRBV6-3	13	TRBJ2-3	ASSSLDRGRDTQY
-	TRBV20-1	13	TRBJ2-1	SASPHLGSYNEQF
many	TRBV20-1	12	TRBJ2-5	SARASGLQETQY